This TCR beta chain originates from a study of cytomegalovirus exposure and HLA in healthy donors. The study ran its PCR with 60 Vbeta and 13 Jbeta primers. The data were produced by immunoSEQ multiplex PCR, yet TCRdb's version contains in-frame clones alone and is incomplete. The sample has approximately 90,000 clones, roughly three quarters seen once. The study, taken as a whole, reports: Later on, an analysis tied 15,000 to 20,000 TCR beta sequences to HLA alleles at 0.05 false discovery rate.

Worth noting for this clone: What it binds is not known.

V was clipped by 6 bases and J by 2 bases, with 10 bases between them. The CDR3 loop spans 13 amino acids. The V gene's germline CDR1 is SNHLY and CDR2 FYNNEI. V is TRBV2 and J is TRBJ1-2, with a possible D match to TRBD1 (5 bases). This receptor was obtained from a man under 40 in good health and CMV-seronegative. Sequences were obtained from PBMCs. This CDR3 is CASSRGGNYGYTF. For the CDR3, the DNA is TGTGCCAGCAGCCGCGGGGGGAACTATGGCTACACCTTC.